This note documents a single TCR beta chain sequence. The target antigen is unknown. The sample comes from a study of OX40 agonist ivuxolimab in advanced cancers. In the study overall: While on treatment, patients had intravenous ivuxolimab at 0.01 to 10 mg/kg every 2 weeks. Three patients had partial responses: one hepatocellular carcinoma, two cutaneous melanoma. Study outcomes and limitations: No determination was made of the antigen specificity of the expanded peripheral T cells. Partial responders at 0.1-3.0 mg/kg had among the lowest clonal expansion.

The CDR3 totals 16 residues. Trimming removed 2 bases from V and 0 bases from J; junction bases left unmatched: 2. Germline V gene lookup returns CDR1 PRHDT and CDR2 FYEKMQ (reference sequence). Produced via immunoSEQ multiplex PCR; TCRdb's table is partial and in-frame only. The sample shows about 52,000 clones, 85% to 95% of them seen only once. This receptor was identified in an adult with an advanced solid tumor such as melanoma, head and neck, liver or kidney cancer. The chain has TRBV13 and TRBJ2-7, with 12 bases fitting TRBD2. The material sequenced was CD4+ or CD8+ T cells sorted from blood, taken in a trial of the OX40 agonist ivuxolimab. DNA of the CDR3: TGTGCCAGCAGCTTATGGACTAGCGGGACCTCCTACGAGCAGTACTTC. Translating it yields CASSLWTSGTSYEQYF. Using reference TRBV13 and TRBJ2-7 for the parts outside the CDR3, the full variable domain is AAGVIQSPRHLIKEKRETATLKCYPIPRHDTVYWYQQGPGQDPQFLISFYEKMQSDKGSIPDRFSAQQFSDYHSELNMSSLELGDSALYFCASSLWTSGTSYEQYFGPGTRLTVT.